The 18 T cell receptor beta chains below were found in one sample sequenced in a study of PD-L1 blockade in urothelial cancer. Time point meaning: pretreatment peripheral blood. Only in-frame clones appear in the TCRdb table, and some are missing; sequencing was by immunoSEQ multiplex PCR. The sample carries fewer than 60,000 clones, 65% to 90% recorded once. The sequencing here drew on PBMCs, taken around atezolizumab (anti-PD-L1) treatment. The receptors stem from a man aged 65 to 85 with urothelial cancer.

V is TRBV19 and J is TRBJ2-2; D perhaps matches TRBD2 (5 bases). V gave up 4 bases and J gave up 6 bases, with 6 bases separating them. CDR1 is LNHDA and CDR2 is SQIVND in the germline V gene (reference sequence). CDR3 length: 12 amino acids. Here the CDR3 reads CASSTRAGELFF. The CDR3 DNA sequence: TGTGCCAGTAGTACGCGGGCCGGGGAGCTGTTTTTT.

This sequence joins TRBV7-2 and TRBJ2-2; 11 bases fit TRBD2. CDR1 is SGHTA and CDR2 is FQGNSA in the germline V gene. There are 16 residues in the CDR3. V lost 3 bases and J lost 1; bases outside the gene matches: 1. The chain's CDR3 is CASSFGLAGNTGELFF. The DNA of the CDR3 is TGTGCCAGCAGCTTCGGACTAGCGGGGAACACCGGGGAGCTGTTTTTT.

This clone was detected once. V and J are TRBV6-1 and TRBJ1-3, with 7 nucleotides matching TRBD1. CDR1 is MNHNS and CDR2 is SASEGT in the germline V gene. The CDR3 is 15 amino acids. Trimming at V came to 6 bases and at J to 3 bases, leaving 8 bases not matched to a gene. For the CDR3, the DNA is TGTGCCAGCAGCCGTACAGGGGACGGTGGAAACACCATATATTTT. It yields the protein CASSRTGDGGNTIYF.

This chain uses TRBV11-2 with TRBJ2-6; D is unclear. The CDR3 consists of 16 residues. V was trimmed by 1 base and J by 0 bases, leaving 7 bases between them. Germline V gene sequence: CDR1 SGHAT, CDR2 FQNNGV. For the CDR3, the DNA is TGTGCCAGCAGCTTAGCCGGGTTCTCTGGGGCCAACGTCCTGACTTTC. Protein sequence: CASSLAGFSGANVLTF.

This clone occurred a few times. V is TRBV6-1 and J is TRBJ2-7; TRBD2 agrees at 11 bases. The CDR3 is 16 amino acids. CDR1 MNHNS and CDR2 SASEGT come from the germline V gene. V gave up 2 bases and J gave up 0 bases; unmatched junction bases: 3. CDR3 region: CASSESGTSGSYEQYF. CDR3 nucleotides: TGTGCCAGCAGTGAATCCGGGACTAGCGGCTCCTACGAGCAGTACTTC.

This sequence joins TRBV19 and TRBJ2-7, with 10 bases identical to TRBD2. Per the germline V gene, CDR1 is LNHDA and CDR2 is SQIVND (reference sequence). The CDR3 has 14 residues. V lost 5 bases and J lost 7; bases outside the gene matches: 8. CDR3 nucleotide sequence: TGTGCCAGTAGTTCCGGGACTAGCGCGGGGGAGCAGTACTTC. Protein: CASSSGTSAGEQYF.

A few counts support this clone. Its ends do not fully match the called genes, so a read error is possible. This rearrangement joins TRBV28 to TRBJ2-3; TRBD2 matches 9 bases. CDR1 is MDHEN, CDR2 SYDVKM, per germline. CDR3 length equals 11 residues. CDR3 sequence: CASSRLAEGVF. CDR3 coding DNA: TGTGCCAGCAGTCGACTAGCGGAAGGGGTTTTT.

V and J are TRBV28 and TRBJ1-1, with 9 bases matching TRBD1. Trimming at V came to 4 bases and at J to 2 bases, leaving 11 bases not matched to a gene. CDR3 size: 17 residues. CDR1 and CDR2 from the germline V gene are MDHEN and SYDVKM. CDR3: CASSSSRQGVANTEAFF. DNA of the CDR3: TGTGCCAGCAGTTCGTCCCGACAGGGGGTAGCAAACACTGAAGCTTTCTTT. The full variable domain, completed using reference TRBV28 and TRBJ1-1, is DVKVTQSSRYLVKRTGEKVFLECVQDMDHENMFWYRQDPGLGLRLIYFSYDVKMKEKGDIPEGYSVSREKKERFSLILESASTNQTSMYLCASSSSRQGVANTEAFFGQGTRLTVV.

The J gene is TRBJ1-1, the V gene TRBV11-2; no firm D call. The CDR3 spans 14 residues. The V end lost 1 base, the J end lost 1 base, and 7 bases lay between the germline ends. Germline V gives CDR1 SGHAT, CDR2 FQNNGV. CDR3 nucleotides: TGTGCCAGCAGCTTAGGAGCAGGGAACACTGAAGCTTTCTTT. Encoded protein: CASSLGAGNTEAFF.

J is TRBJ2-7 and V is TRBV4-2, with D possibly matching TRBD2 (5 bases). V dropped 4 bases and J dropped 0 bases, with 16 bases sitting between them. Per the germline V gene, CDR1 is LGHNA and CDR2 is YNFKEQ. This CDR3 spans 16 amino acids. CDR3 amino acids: CASSRGVERASYEQYF. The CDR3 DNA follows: TGTGCCAGCAGCCGGGGAGTCGAGAGGGCCTCCTACGAGCAGTACTTC.

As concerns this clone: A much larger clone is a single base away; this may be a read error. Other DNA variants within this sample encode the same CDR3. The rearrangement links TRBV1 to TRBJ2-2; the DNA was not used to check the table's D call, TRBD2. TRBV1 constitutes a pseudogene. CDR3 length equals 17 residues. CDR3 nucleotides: TGCACCAGCAGCCAGGGGCCGAACGGGAGATACACCGGGGAGCTGTTTTTT. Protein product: CTSSQGPNGRYTGELFF.

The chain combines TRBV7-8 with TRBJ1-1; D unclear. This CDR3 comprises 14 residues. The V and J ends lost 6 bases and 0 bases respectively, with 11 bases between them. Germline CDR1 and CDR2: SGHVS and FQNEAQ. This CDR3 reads CASSLQKMNTEAFF. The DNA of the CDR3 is TGTGCCAGCAGTCTACAGAAAATGAACACTGAAGCTTTCTTT.

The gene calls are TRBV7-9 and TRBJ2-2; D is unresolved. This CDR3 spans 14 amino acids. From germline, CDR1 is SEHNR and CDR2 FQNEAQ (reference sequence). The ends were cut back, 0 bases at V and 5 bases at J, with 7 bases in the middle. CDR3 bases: TGTGCCAGCAGCTTAGCGAGCCGAACCGGGGAGCTGTTTTTT. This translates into CASSLASRTGELFF.

In DNA, the CDR3 is TGTGCCAGCTCACCACCTAACCCCGGACAGAGGACCTACGAGCAGTACTTC. As protein: CASSPPNPGQRTYEQYF. This chain connects TRBV18 to TRBJ2-7; perhaps TRBD1 as D (6 bases). Germline CDR1 and CDR2: KGHSH and LQKENI. The CDR3 contains 17 residues. The ends were cut back, 0 bases at V and 2 bases at J, with 17 bases in the middle. The full variable domain, completed using reference TRBV18 and TRBJ2-7, is NAGVMQNPRHLVRRRGQEARLRCSPMKGHSHVYWYRQLPEEGLKFMVYLQKENIIDESGMPKERFSAEFPKEGPSILRIQQVVRGDSAAYFCASSPPNPGQRTYEQYFGPGTRLTVT.

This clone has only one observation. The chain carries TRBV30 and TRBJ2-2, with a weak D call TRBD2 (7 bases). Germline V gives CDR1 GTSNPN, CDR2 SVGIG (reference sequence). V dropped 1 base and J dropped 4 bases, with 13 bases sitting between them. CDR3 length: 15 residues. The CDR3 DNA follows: TGTGCCTGGAGTGGAAGGGGAGGGGGCACCGGGGAGCTGTTTTTT. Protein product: CAWSGRGGGTGELFF.

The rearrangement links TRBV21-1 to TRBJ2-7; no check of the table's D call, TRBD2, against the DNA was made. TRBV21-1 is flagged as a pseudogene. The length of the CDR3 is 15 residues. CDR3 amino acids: CASSKRPGASYEQYF. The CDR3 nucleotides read TGTGCCAGCAGCAAAAGGCCGGGAGCCTCCTACGAGCAGTACTTC.

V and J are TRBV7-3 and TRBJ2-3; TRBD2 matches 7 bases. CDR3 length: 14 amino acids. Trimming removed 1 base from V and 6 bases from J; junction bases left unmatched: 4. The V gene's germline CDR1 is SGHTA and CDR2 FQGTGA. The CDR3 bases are TGTGCCAGCAGCTTAAGCGGGAGTCGGGATACGCAGTATTTT. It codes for CASSLSGSRDTQYF. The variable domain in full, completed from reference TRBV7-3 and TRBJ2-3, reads GAGVSQTPSNKVTEKGKYVELRCDPISGHTALYWYRQSLGQGPEFLIYFQGTGAADDSGLPNDRFFAVRPEGSVSTLKIQRTERGDSAVYLCASSLSGSRDTQYFGPGTRLTVL.

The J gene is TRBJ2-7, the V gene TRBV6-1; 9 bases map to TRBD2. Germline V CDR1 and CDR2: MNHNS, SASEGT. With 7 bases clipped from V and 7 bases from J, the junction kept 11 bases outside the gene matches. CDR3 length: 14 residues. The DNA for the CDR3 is TGTGCCAGCATGGTGGCGGGAGGGCCGGGAGAGCAGTACTTC. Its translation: CASMVAGGPGEQYF.